One sample yielded the 17 T cell receptor beta chains listed below, sequenced in a study of T cells in narcolepsy. Here immunoSEQ multiplex PCR was the method, and the copy in TCRdb shows in-frame clones only, minus some. The table shows some 30,000 clones, with around 80% occurring only once. The sequenced material came from memory (CD45RA-) CD4+ T cells from blood. These receptors were obtained from a human donor in good health.

The chain joins TRBV6-5 to TRBJ2-7; TRBD2 agrees at 8 bases. Germline values: CDR1 MNHEY, CDR2 SVGAGI. CDR3 length: 15 residues. Trimming removed 0 bases from V and 6 bases from J; junction bases left unmatched: 7. The CDR3 protein is CASSYSAGGAGEQYF. CDR3 nucleotides: TGTGCCAGCAGTTACTCGGCGGGAGGCGCGGGCGAGCAGTACTTC.

This clone was recorded only once. This chain connects TRBV4-3 to TRBJ1-5; D remains ambiguous. Germline V gene data show CDR1 as LGHNA and CDR2 as YSLEER. Trimming took 0 bases from V and 7 from J, leaving 13 bases between them. The CDR3 is 15 residues long. The DNA for the CDR3 is TGCGCCAGCAGCCAAGATAGTCAGGTCAGGCAGCCCCAGCATTTT. Amino acid sequence: CASSQDSQVRQPQHF.

This clone was seen more than once but under ten times. This sequence joins TRBV7-9 and TRBJ2-5; 11 nucleotides match TRBD1. Germline values: CDR1 SEHNR, CDR2 FQNEAQ (reference sequence). Unmatched junction bases numbered 2, after V lost 3 bases and J lost 2 bases. The length of the CDR3 is 15 residues. The chain's CDR3 is CASSFGTGGQETQYF. The CDR3 DNA sequence: TGTGCCAGCAGCTTTGGGACAGGGGGGCAAGAGACCCAGTACTTC. Full variable domain (missing parts from reference TRBV7-9 and TRBJ2-5): DTGVSQNPRHKITKRGQNVTFRCDPISEHNRLYWYRQTLGQGPEFLTYFQNEAQLEKSRLLSDRFSAERPKGSFSTLEIQRTEQGDSAMYLCASSFGTGGQETQYFGPGTRLLVL.

This clone showed up just a few times. V usage is TRBV10-3 and J usage is TRBJ1-1; D gene unclear. The V gene lost 4 bases and the J gene lost 3 bases, with 12 bases spanning the gap. The CDR3 covers 14 residues. Germline values: CDR1 ENHRY, CDR2 SYGVKD. The CDR3 nucleotides read TGTGCCATCAGTGCTCGGGTATACGACACTGAAGCTTTCTTT. Translation: CAISARVYDTEAFF.

The rearrangement uses TRBV10-3 and TRBJ1-1, with D tentatively TRBD1 (6 bases). The length of the CDR3 is 13 residues. CDR1 and CDR2 from the germline V gene are ENHRY and SYGVKD. The V gene lost 5 bases and the J gene lost 7 bases, with 14 bases spanning the gap. Written as DNA, the CDR3 is TGTGCCATCAGTCGACAGGAGAACGGTGAAGCTTTCTTT. Protein: CAISRQENGEAFF.

The rearrangement joins TRBV12-5 to TRBJ1-2; 10 bases are shared with TRBD1. The CDR3 extends over 14 amino acids. Germline CDR1 and CDR2: LGHNT and FRNRAP. The J segment lost 7 bases and the V segment lost 5 bases, leaving 7 bases of the junction unmatched. DNA for the CDR3: TGTGCTAGTGGTAGCCCGACAGGGGGCTCTGGCTACACCTTC. It codes for CASGSPTGGSGYTF.

The J gene is TRBJ1-1, the V gene TRBV6-6; D perhaps matches TRBD1 (6 bases). Germline-derived CDR1 and CDR2 are MNHNY and SVGAGI (reference sequence). CDR3 length: 11 amino acids. Trimming pared 0 bases from V and 12 bases from J, leaving 8 bases between. This CDR3 is CASSYSGQSFF. CDR3 coding DNA: TGTGCCAGCAGTTACTCCGGACAGTCTTTCTTT.

This chain connects TRBV4-2 to TRBJ2-6; tentatively, D is TRBD2 (7 bases). Germline lookup yields CDR1 LGHNA and CDR2 YNFKEQ. Trimming left V 1 base short and J 0 bases short, with 16 bases between. The CDR3 runs 19 residues. The CDR3 here is CASSQVGGGMSSGANVLTF. The CDR3 DNA sequence: TGTGCCAGCAGCCAAGTTGGGGGGGGCATGAGCTCTGGGGCCAACGTCCTGACTTTC.

The chain links TRBV5-4 to TRBJ2-2; tentatively, D is TRBD2 (5 bases). Between the trimmed V and J ends, which lost 5 bases and 6 bases, there was a span of 14 bases. The CDR3 length is 14 residues. The germline V gene encodes CDR1 SGHNT and CDR2 YYREEE (reference sequence). CDR3 DNA: TGTGCCAGCAGATCTGCCGCGGGCGCCGGGGAGCTGTTTTTT. Translation gives CASRSAAGAGELFF.

The J gene is TRBJ2-2, the V gene TRBV7-9, with unresolved D. Germline lookup yields CDR1 SEHNR and CDR2 FQNEAQ (reference sequence). Trimming stripped 2 bases from V and 7 bases from J, with 8 bases between. CDR3 length: 13 residues. CDR3 in amino acids: CASSLSAVGELFF. The DNA of the CDR3 is TGTGCCAGCAGCTTAAGCGCAGTCGGGGAGCTGTTTTTT.

J is TRBJ2-7 and V is TRBV5-5; D gene uncertain. Germline values: CDR1 SGHKS, CDR2 YYEKEE (reference sequence). V gave up 0 bases and J gave up 6 bases, with 13 bases separating them. The CDR3 loop spans 14 amino acids. The CDR3 loop reads CASSLETAIPEQYF. The CDR3 DNA is TGTGCCAGCAGCTTGGAAACAGCCATTCCCGAGCAGTACTTC.

This rearrangement joins TRBV5-1 to TRBJ2-7; D not resolved. There are 13 residues in the CDR3. V was cut by 4 bases and J by 2 bases, with 10 bases left in between. The germline gives CDR1 SGHRS, CDR2 YFSETQ. The chain's CDR3 is CASSDATTYEQYF. The DNA of the CDR3 is TGCGCCAGCAGCGACGCTACCACCTACGAGCAGTACTTC.

This clone has a handful of counts. The V and J genes are TRBV9 and TRBJ2-5, with unresolved D. CDR3 length: 13 amino acids. V dropped 7 bases and J dropped 2 bases, with 12 bases sitting between them. The germline V gene encodes CDR1 SGDLS and CDR2 YYNGEE. CDR3: CASAAMGQETQYF. In DNA, the CDR3 is TGTGCCAGCGCCGCAATGGGGCAAGAGACCCAGTACTTC.

This chain uses TRBV5-6 with TRBJ1-1, with unresolved D. Germline V gene lookup returns CDR1 SGHDT and CDR2 YYEEEE. V lost 2 bases to trimming and J lost 5 bases, with 13 bases between them. This CDR3 is built from 14 residues. In DNA, the CDR3 is TGTGCCAGCAGCTTTATACGTCGGACGACTGAAGCTTTCTTT. This gives the protein CASSFIRRTTEAFF. The full variable domain, rest sourced from reference TRBV5-6 and TRBJ1-1, is DAGVTQSPTHLIKTRGQQVTLRCSPKSGHDTVSWYQQALGQGPQFIFQYYEEEERQRGNFPDRFSGHQFPNYSSELNVNALLLGDSALYLCASSFIRRTTEAFFGQGTRLTVV.

The rearrangement joins TRBV10-3 to TRBJ1-5; D is ambiguous. V lost 2 bases to trimming and J lost 7 bases, with 12 bases between them. CDR1 and CDR2 from the germline V gene are ENHRY and SYGVKD. This CDR3 has 14 amino acids. The CDR3 nucleotides read TGTGCCATCAGTGAGATAGAGGGTGACCAGCCCCAGCATTTT. Residues: CAISEIEGDQPQHF.

This clone has a single count. The CDR3 loop is CASSPTSSSRYEQYF. As DNA, the CDR3 is TGTGCCAGCAGTCCAACTAGTAGTAGTAGGTACGAGCAGTACTTC. The rearrangement uses TRBV6-5 and TRBJ2-7; the D gene is possibly TRBD2 (5 bases). This CDR3 contains 15 residues. Between the trimmed V and J ends, which lost 5 bases and 4 bases, there was a span of 18 bases. The germline CDR1 and CDR2 sequences are MNHEY and SVGAGI.

The J gene is TRBJ2-2, the V gene TRBV5-8; D unclear. The germline V and J ends were trimmed by 3 bases and 1 base, with 13 bases remaining between them. Germline CDR1 and CDR2: SGHTS and YDEGEE. The CDR3 is 16 amino acids. The CDR3 sequence: CASSSGGVLNTGELFF. The CDR3 coding sequence is TGTGCCAGCAGCTCGGGTGGGGTTCTGAACACCGGGGAGCTGTTTTTT.